The entry that follows covers one T cell receptor (beta chain) sequence. TCRdb's table, derived via immunoSEQ multiplex PCR, lists solely in-frame clones and lacks some. Here the sample spans roughly 300,000 clones, 65% to 90% being singletons. The data belong to a study of blood T cell repertoires in COVID-19. Germline loops: CDR1 SEHNR, CDR2 FQNEAQ (reference sequence). The CDR3 is made up of 14 amino acids. Trimming took 1 base from V and 2 from J, leaving 7 bases between them. The receptor was derived from a woman aged 18 to 35 who had recovered from COVID-19. Sequenced input: PBMCs or T cells enriched from blood (not recorded which). The rearrangement joins TRBV7-9 to TRBJ2-3; D gene ambiguous. The CDR3 here is CASSLGGFTDTQYF. Here the CDR3 DNA reads TGTGCCAGCAGCTTAGGCGGATTCACAGATACGCAGTATTTT.